Following are 10 T cell receptor beta chains from one sample sequenced in a study of blood T cells in healthy people across ages (dated by TCRdb to the mid-2010s). The library was generated by 5' RACE. Reads for this sample came from an Illumina HiSeq 2500. A second roughly 7 to 11 cycle PCR used a sample-barcoded 5' primer and a J-beta primer mix. The public reads were quality trimmed at Q25 with fastp and then assembled into clones with MiXCR by TCRdb, keeping productive beta chains. Each record represents a unique CDR3 protein, reported with the most common genes and DNA among its rows. Counted in this sample were 800,000 to 1,000,000 distinct CDR3 sequences; around 49% of them appeared once. The ten biggest clones cover 13% of the sample. The sequencing sample was made of blood. These receptors were taken from a young man in good health.

The chain uses TRBV6-1 and TRBJ2-7; possibly TRBD1 for D (5 bases). The CDR3 contains 15 residues. V was pared by 2 bases and J by 2 bases, with 13 bases between. CDR1 is MNHNS, CDR2 SASEGT, per germline. CDR3 loop: CASSETPGLTYEQYF. As DNA, the CDR3 is TGTGCCAGCAGTGAAACCCCAGGGTTGACCTACGAGCAGTACTTC.

This clonotype is a singleton in its sample. The chain carries TRBV7-9 and TRBJ2-1; a weak D match, TRBD1 (6 bases). The germline V and J ends were trimmed by 5 bases and 2 bases, with 13 bases remaining between them. The germline gives CDR1 SEHNR, CDR2 FQNEAQ (reference sequence). The CDR3 runs to 15 residues. CDR3 amino acids: CASSTDRTPYNEQFF. The DNA of the CDR3 is TGTGCCAGCAGCACCGACAGGACCCCCTACAATGAGCAGTTCTTC. The full variable domain, completed using reference TRBV7-9 and TRBJ2-1, is DTGVSQNPRHKITKRGQNVTFRCDPISEHNRLYWYRQTLGQGPEFLTYFQNEAQLEKSRLLSDRFSAERPKGSFSTLEIQRTEQGDSAMYLCASSTDRTPYNEQFFGPGTRLTVL.

The chain uses TRBV7-2 and TRBJ2-5, with TRBD2 matching over 10 bases. The CDR3 contains 15 residues. J was trimmed by 5 bases and V by 3 bases; bases with no gene match: 6. Germline lookup yields CDR1 SGHTA and CDR2 FQGNSA. The CDR3 DNA is TGTGCCAGCAGCTTTAGCGGGGGGCAGAGGGAGACCCAGTACTTC. Translated: CASSFSGGQRETQYF.

CDR3 protein: CASSLSQGEIYTF. CDR3 DNA sequence: TGCGCCAGCAGCCTGAGCCAGGGAGAAATCTACACCTTC. This rearrangement joins TRBV5-1 to TRBJ1-2; tentative D call: TRBD1 (5 bases). CDR1 and CDR2 (germline): SGHRS, YFSETQ. This CDR3 spans 13 amino acids. Trimming pared 4 bases from V and 10 bases from J, leaving 17 bases between.

This sequence joins TRBV4-3 and TRBJ2-1; 7 nucleotides line up with TRBD2. From germline, CDR1 is LGHNA and CDR2 YSLEER. CDR3 length: 15 residues. V lost 1 base, J lost 7 bases, and 7 bases stayed unmatched. CDR3 DNA: TGCGCCAGCAGCCAAGTTCCTAGCGGATTGAATGAGCAGTTCTTC. This translates into CASSQVPSGLNEQFF.

This clonotype turned up a few times. This chain uses TRBV28 with TRBJ2-7; 7 bases align to TRBD1. The germline gives CDR1 MDHEN, CDR2 SYDVKM. Trimming removed 3 bases from V and 4 bases from J; junction bases left unmatched: 9. This CDR3 is 15 amino acids long. This CDR3 is CASSLPGQAKYEQYF. The CDR3 nucleotides read TGTGCCAGCAGTTTGCCTGGACAGGCCAAGTACGAGCAGTACTTC.

This clonotype occurred once. V and J are TRBV12-3 or TRBV12-4 and TRBJ2-1, with 9 nucleotides matching TRBD2. This CDR3 region has 14 residues. After removal of 4 bases from V and 5 bases from J, the junction contained 3 bases not matched to a gene. CDR3 protein: CASSWRGGHNEQFF. The CDR3 DNA follows: TGTGCCAGCAGTTGGCGGGGGGGCCACAATGAGCAGTTCTTC.

The chain is built from TRBV2 and TRBJ2-2; D might be TRBD1 or TRBD2, each matching 5 bases. The CDR3 totals 14 residues. CDR1 is SNHLY, CDR2 FYNNEI, per germline. Trimming removed 3 bases from V and 5 bases from J, with 10 bases in between. This CDR3 reads CASSEGRMTGELFF. In DNA form, the CDR3 reads TGTGCCAGCAGTGAGGGACGAATGACCGGGGAGCTGTTTTTT.

Note on this clonotype: A much larger clonotype is one base distant, so this may be a read error. This chain connects TRBV30 to TRBJ2-1; D unclear. From germline, CDR1 is GTSNPN and CDR2 SVGIG (reference sequence). There are 16 residues in the CDR3. The CDR3 sequence: CAWSGSLVSSYSEQFF. CDR3 nucleotides: TGTGCCTGGAGTGGCAGTCTGGTTAGCTCCTACAGTGAGCAGTTCTTC.

The CDR3 protein is CASSLIGGAGVEQFF. For the CDR3, the DNA is TGTGCCAGCAGCTTGATAGGGGGCGCAGGAGTAGAGCAGTTCTTC. This chain uses TRBV5-6 with TRBJ2-1; 7 bases fit TRBD1. CDR3 length: 15 amino acids. The V and J ends lost 1 base and 10 bases, in that order; junction bases with no gene match: 11. Germline V gene data show CDR1 as SGHDT and CDR2 as YYEEEE.